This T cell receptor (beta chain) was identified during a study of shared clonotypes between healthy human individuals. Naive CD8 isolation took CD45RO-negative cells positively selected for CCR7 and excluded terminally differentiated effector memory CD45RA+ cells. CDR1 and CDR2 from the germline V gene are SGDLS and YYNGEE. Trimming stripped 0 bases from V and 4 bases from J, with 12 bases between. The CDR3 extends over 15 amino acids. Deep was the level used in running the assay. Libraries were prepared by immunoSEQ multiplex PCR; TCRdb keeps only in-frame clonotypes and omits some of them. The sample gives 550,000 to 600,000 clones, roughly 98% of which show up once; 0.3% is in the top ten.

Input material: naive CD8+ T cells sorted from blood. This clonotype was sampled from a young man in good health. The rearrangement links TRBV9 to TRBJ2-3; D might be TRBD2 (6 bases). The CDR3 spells CASSVDGSKADTQYF. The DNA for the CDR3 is TGTGCCAGCAGCGTAGACGGGAGCAAAGCAGATACGCAGTATTTT.